Following are 31 T cell receptor beta chains from one sample sequenced in a study of vaccination and CD4 T cells after COVID-19. The Oncomine TCR Beta short-read assay sequenced DNA from cultured CD4+ T cells. TCRdb re-called the PCR reads through MiXCR, storing one row per CDR3 protein. The sample includes roughly 7,000 distinct CDR3 sequences, 52% of them seen just once. Antigens of these TCRs are unknown. Treatment of the sample: approximately 11-day PBMC culture with coronavirus spike peptide pools or control peptides (ViraFEST assay). The unexposed donor gave CD4+ T cells before the COVID-19 pandemic (2011-2018). Source material: CD4+ T cells from blood, cultured in vitro. The receptor set was obtained from a human donor in good health.

The chain couples TRBV6-5 to TRBJ2-7; no firm D call. The germline V gene encodes CDR1 MNHEY and CDR2 SVGAGI. This CDR3 contains 16 residues. The V and J ends lost 2 bases and 4 bases respectively, with 18 bases between them. CDR3 in DNA: TGTGCCAGCAGTTACGGCGTGACGGGCGTCTCGTACGAGCAGTACTTC. Its protein is CASSYGVTGVSYEQYF.

The chain couples TRBV20-1 to TRBJ1-2, with 7 bases lining up with TRBD1. Germline trimming cut 3 bases from V and 6 bases from J; bases unmatched to any gene: 4. Germline CDR1 reads DFQATT; CDR2 reads SNEGSKA (reference sequence). The CDR3 runs 12 residues. DNA for the CDR3: TGCAGTGCTAGTGGCAGGGGGGATGGCTACACCTTC. This sequence encodes CSASGRGDGYTF.

The chain's CDR3 is CASSRRPAGGLETQYF. The CDR3 DNA is TGTGCCAGCAGCCGCCGCCCGGCAGGGGGTTTGGAGACCCAGTACTTC. This chain connects TRBV7-9 to TRBJ2-5; 7 bases agree with TRBD1. CDR3 length: 16 residues. The germline gives CDR1 SEHNR, CDR2 FQNEAQ (reference sequence). V trimming: 5 bases; J trimming: 5 bases; junction bases outside the gene matches: 14.

The rearrangement links TRBV6-2 or TRBV6-3 to TRBJ1-1; tentative D call: TRBD1 (6 bases). Per the germline V gene, CDR1 is MNHEY and CDR2 is SVGEGT. This CDR3 contains 13 residues. Trimming removed 6 bases from V and 5 bases from J, with 13 bases in between. The CDR3 spells CASRGGVGTEAFF. Here the CDR3 DNA reads TGTGCCAGCAGAGGGGGGGTAGGGACTGAAGCTTTCTTT.

CDR3 in amino acids: CATLFTRDLYF. The CDR3 nucleotides are TGTGCCACCCTCTTTACTAGGGATTTGTACTTC. The chain uses TRBV6-1 and TRBJ2-5, with a tentative D call TRBD2 (5 bases). The length of the CDR3 is 11 residues. The V gene's germline CDR1 is MNHNS and CDR2 SASEGT. With 10 bases removed from V and 13 bases from J, the gap between germline ends came to 19 bases.

In this sample, this clonotype turned up a few times. The V call is TRBV18, the J call TRBJ2-7; D tentatively reads TRBD1 or TRBD2 (5 bases each). Trimming removed 0 bases at V and 1 base at J, with 13 bases between. Germline V lookup: CDR1 KGHSH, CDR2 LQKENI. The CDR3 spans 16 residues. The CDR3 DNA follows: TGTGCCAGCTCACCACCCGGGGACCTTTGGTCCTACGAGCAGTACTTC. Residues: CASSPPGDLWSYEQYF.

The chain recombines TRBV7-9 with TRBJ1-2; D may be TRBD1 (5 bases). V lost 1 base and J 8 bases, leaving 8 bases between the germline ends. Germline V gene data show CDR1 as SEHNR and CDR2 as FQNEAQ (reference sequence). This CDR3 comprises 12 residues. CDR3 DNA: TGTGCCAGCAGCTTAGTAGGGGACGGCTACACCTTC. Translated, it gives CASSLVGDGYTF.

About this clonotype itself: The junction differs from germline at one of its ends, possibly a read error. This chain uses TRBV7-9 with TRBJ2-1; 11 bases are shared with TRBD2. Germline-derived CDR1 and CDR2 are SEHNR and FQNEAQ (reference sequence). This CDR3 has 14 residues. CDR3 in amino acids: CASSVAGGYNEQFF. CDR3 nucleotides: TGTGCCAGCAGCGTAGCGGGAGGGTACAATGAGCAGTTCTTC.

The chain joins TRBV19 to TRBJ2-5; D is undetermined. The CDR3 sequence is 12 residues long. Germline CDR1 LNHDA, CDR2 SQIVND (reference sequence). Trimming removed 1 base from V and 4 bases from J, with 4 bases in between. This chain's CDR3 is CASSIAPETQYF. The CDR3 DNA follows: TGTGCCAGTAGTATAGCCCCAGAGACCCAGTACTTC.

In this sample, this clonotype turned up a few times. The V call is TRBV15, the J call TRBJ2-3, with D unclear. The germline V gene has CDR1 LNHNV and CDR2 YYDKDF (reference sequence). The V and J ends lost 0 bases and 6 bases respectively, with 4 bases between them. This CDR3 region has 12 residues. The CDR3 loop is CATSRDFDTQYF. CDR3 in DNA: TGTGCCACCAGCAGAGATTTTGATACGCAGTATTTT.

The V and J genes are TRBV20-1 and TRBJ1-2; D ambiguous. The CDR3 covers 11 residues. The V gene lost 0 bases and the J gene lost 4 bases, with 3 bases spanning the gap. Looked up from germline, CDR1 is DFQATT and CDR2 is SNEGSKA (reference sequence). CDR3 bases: TGCAGTGCTAGAGATACCTATGGCTACACCTTC. It encodes CSARDTYGYTF.

The chain uses TRBV19 and TRBJ2-7, with a possible D match to TRBD2 (6 bases). V gave up 2 bases and J gave up 5 bases, with 10 bases separating them. This CDR3 is built from 13 residues. CDR1 LNHDA and CDR2 SQIVND come from the germline V gene (reference sequence). The CDR3 protein is CASSIRGLDEQYF. The CDR3 region has the DNA TGTGCCAGTAGTATACGGGGGTTGGACGAGCAGTACTTC.

This clonotype showed up just a few times. The chain is built from TRBV6-1 and TRBJ2-2; tentative D call: TRBD2 (6 bases). The CDR3 has 13 amino acids. Germline loops: CDR1 MNHNS, CDR2 SASEGT. V lost 2 bases to trimming and J lost 8 bases, with 9 bases between them. The CDR3 region has the DNA TGTGCCAGCAGTGAAAGTCTAGCGGGGGAGCTGTTTTTT. Encoded protein: CASSESLAGELFF.

The sample holds a few counts of this clonotype. The chain joins TRBV20-1 to TRBJ2-3, with D uncertain. V was cut by 0 bases and J by 3 bases, with 10 bases left in between. Germline V gene lookup returns CDR1 DFQATT and CDR2 SNEGSKA (reference sequence). This CDR3 comprises 14 residues. The CDR3: CSARDRPSTDTQYF. The CDR3 bases are TGCAGTGCTAGAGATCGCCCCTCGACAGATACGCAGTATTTT.

The rearrangement joins TRBV12-3 or TRBV12-4 to TRBJ1-2, with TRBD1 as a possible D gene (6 bases). CDR3 length equals 14 residues. V gave up 3 bases and J gave up 4 bases, with 12 bases separating them. The chain's CDR3 is CASSLGGLGYGYTF. As DNA, the CDR3 is TGTGCCAGCAGTTTGGGGGGGCTGGGCTATGGCTACACCTTC.

The chain carries TRBV30 and TRBJ2-5, with TRBD1 matching over 7 bases. V lost 4 bases to trimming and J lost 5 bases; unmatched junction nucleotides: 10. The CDR3 runs to 14 residues. Germline V gene sequence: CDR1 GTSNPN, CDR2 SVGIG (reference sequence). CDR3 protein: CAWNHRGPWETQYF. In DNA, the CDR3 is TGTGCCTGGAACCACAGGGGTCCGTGGGAGACCCAGTACTTC. Looking up the rest from reference TRBV30 and TRBJ2-5 gives the full variable domain: SQTIHQWPATLVQPVGSPLSLECTVEGTSNPNLYWYRQAAGRGLQLLFYSVGIGQISSEVPQNLSASRPQDRQFILSSKKLLLSDSGFYLCAWNHRGPWETQYFGPGTRLLVL.

This clonotype was seen only a few times. V is TRBV20-1 and J is TRBJ2-3; D is possibly TRBD1 (6 bases). Trimming removed 4 bases at V and 0 bases at J, with 14 bases between. CDR3 length: 15 residues. Germline lookup yields CDR1 DFQATT and CDR2 SNEGSKA (reference sequence). The CDR3 protein is CSAKAQGRSTDTQYF. The CDR3 DNA follows: TGCAGTGCTAAAGCACAGGGACGAAGCACAGATACGCAGTATTTT.

The CDR3 protein is CATSGPPTETQYF. In DNA, the CDR3 is TGTGCCACCAGCGGACCCCCCACGGAGACCCAGTACTTC. The chain carries TRBV24-1 and TRBJ2-5; no definite D call. The V end lost 7 bases, the J end lost 5 bases, and 13 bases lay between the germline ends. Germline V gene lookup returns CDR1 KGHDR and CDR2 SFDVKD. The CDR3 has 13 amino acids.

This clonotype came up a few times. The chain is built from TRBV6-4 and TRBJ1-1; weak D call: TRBD1 (5 bases). V lost 3 bases, J lost 2 bases, and 13 bases lay in between. The CDR3 is 15 residues long. In germline, CDR1 is MRHNA, CDR2 SNTAGT. DNA of the CDR3: TGTGCCAGCAGTGATGAGGCAGGGAGAAACACTGAAGCTTTCTTT. It encodes CASSDEAGRNTEAFF.

V is TRBV20-1 and J is TRBJ1-4, with a possible D match to TRBD1 (5 bases). CDR1 and CDR2 from the germline V gene are DFQATT and SNEGSKA (reference sequence). The V gene lost 3 bases and the J gene lost 3 bases, with 8 bases spanning the gap. This CDR3 has 13 residues. CDR3 residues: CSASIRANEKLFF. The CDR3 DNA reads TGCAGTGCTAGTATCAGGGCTAATGAAAAACTGTTTTTT.

The rearrangement joins TRBV28 to TRBJ1-1, with D possibly being TRBD1 (6 bases). CDR1 and CDR2 from the germline V gene are MDHEN and SYDVKM. V was pared by 7 bases and J by 1 base, with 19 bases between. The CDR3 is 16 residues long. CDR3 sequence (DNA): TGTGCCAGCATCGAACCCGGGGGGGGCAGGAACACTGAAGCTTTCTTT. Its protein is CASIEPGGGRNTEAFF.

As for this clonotype: This CDR3 fails to terminate in the conserved phenylalanine or tryptophan, so it likely reflects a read error. The rearrangement uses TRBV6-1 and TRBJ2-5, with 8 bases fitting TRBD2. From germline, CDR1 is MNHNS and CDR2 SASEGT. Germline trimming cut 8 bases from V and 5 bases from J; bases unmatched to any gene: 16. This CDR3 region has 16 residues. The DNA of the CDR3 is TGTGCCAGCTCAAAGGGGAGCGGGGGTTCGTGGGAGACCCAGTACTTA. Protein product: CASSKGSGGSWETQYL.

The J gene is TRBJ2-5, the V gene TRBV7-2; 9 positions match TRBD2. This CDR3 has 14 residues. Germline trimming cut 5 bases from V and 3 bases from J; bases unmatched to any gene: 4. Looked up from germline, CDR1 is SGHTA and CDR2 is FQGNSA. This CDR3 is CASSAGGTEETQYF. CDR3 bases: TGTGCCAGCAGCGCGGGAGGGACTGAAGAGACCCAGTACTTC.

V and J are TRBV19 and TRBJ2-7, with D maybe TRBD2 (6 bases). The CDR3 has 14 residues. Germline CDR1 is LNHDA and CDR2 is SQIVND (reference sequence). Trimming took off 2 bases at V and 0 bases at J, with 8 bases between the two ends. The CDR3 DNA follows: TGTGCCAGTAGTATACCCGGGAGCTCCTACGAGCAGTACTTC. Its protein is CASSIPGSSYEQYF.

The V and J genes are TRBV4-3 and TRBJ1-1; the D gene is possibly TRBD1 (5 bases). V was pared by 0 bases and J by 8 bases, with 10 bases between. This CDR3 has 13 residues. Per germline, CDR1 LGHNA and CDR2 YSLEER. The CDR3, as DNA: TGCGCCAGCAGCCAAGATCTCGGGACGGAAGCTTTCTTT. Its protein product is CASSQDLGTEAFF.

This chain joins TRBV12-3 or TRBV12-4 and TRBJ2-7; TRBD1 is a possible D gene (5 bases). This CDR3 contains 13 residues. V was shortened by 3 bases and J by 6 bases, with 12 bases between the two germline ends. The CDR3 sequence: CASSFATGREQYF. The CDR3 DNA reads TGTGCCAGCAGTTTCGCCACAGGCCGCGAGCAGTACTTC.

The chain is built from TRBV6-1 and TRBJ1-2; unclear D gene. The germline V gene has CDR1 MNHNS and CDR2 SASEGT. The CDR3 sequence is 10 residues long. In DNA, the CDR3 is TGTGCTGCCACCTTCAAGGGCTACACCTTC. It translates to CAATFKGYTF.

The chain uses TRBV20-1 and TRBJ2-7; the match to TRBD1 covers 7 bases. CDR1 is DFQATT and CDR2 is SNEGSKA in the germline V gene (reference sequence). V dropped 5 bases and J dropped 3; count of bases not matched to a gene: 7. The CDR3 runs to 13 residues. The DNA of the CDR3 is TGCAGTGCTGGGGACAGACCCAACTACGAGCAGTACTTC. Translating gives CSAGDRPNYEQYF.

This clonotype has a single count. The CDR3 coding sequence is TGTGCCAGCAGCTTAGACCGGGGATCCTACGAGCAGTACTTC. As protein: CASSLDRGSYEQYF. This sequence joins TRBV7-2 and TRBJ2-7; TRBD2 is a possible D gene (5 bases). Trimming stripped 1 base from V and 1 base from J, with 8 bases between. CDR1 and CDR2 (germline): SGHTA, FQGNSA. This CDR3 region has 14 residues.

The genes are TRBV15 and TRBJ1-6; TRBD1 is a possible D gene (5 bases). The CDR3 consists of 16 residues. Looked up from germline, CDR1 is LNHNV and CDR2 is YYDKDF (reference sequence). V was shortened by 7 bases and J by 0 bases, with 13 bases between the two germline ends. The CDR3 nucleotides are TGTGCCACCACCAGGGAACTGAGCTCCTATAATTCACCCCTCCACTTT. It specifies CATTRELSSYNSPLHF. The full variable domain, completed using reference TRBV15 and TRBJ1-6, is DAMVIQNPRYQVTQFGKPVTLSCSQTLNHNVMYWYQQKSSQAPKLLFHYYDKDFNNEADTPDNFQSRRPNTSFCFLDIRSPGLGDTAMYLCATTRELSSYNSPLHFGNGTRLTVT.

The CDR3 DNA reads TGCAGTGCTCGCGCGGCTAGGACTGCGAGGTATGAGCAGTTCTTC. This codes for CSARAARTARYEQFF. V and J are TRBV20-1 and TRBJ2-1; the D gene is possibly TRBD2 (5 bases). Germline values: CDR1 DFQATT, CDR2 SNEGSKA (reference sequence). There are 15 residues in the CDR3. V lost 5 bases and J lost 8, with 22 bases in between.